One T cell receptor (beta chain) is described in this entry. The antigen is unknown. This entry is derived from a study of human T cells and chemical hapten exposure. Study-wide results and caveats: The immune response of these alopecia patients might not match healthy individuals'. Sensitizing with DPC caused no change in TCRs above 1 in 1000 frequency.

Time point here: pre-sensitization, week 0. Treatment specified: therapeutic diphenylcyclopropenone sensitization with weekly scalp DPC. In the original analysis: Samples had a median of around 96,000 TCRs, ranging about 23,224 to 700,000. TCRdb used MiXCR to reprocess the RACE reads, holding one entry per CDR3 protein. V and J calls and clone size were set by TCRdb, not the authors. The sample includes about 380,000 distinct CDR3 sequences, 4.5% to 6% of them seen just once. This clonotype was obtained from a woman aged 50 to 65 with alopecia areata. Some clones in this sample may be carry-over from other donors' samples. The sequencing used whole blood, collected in connection with sensitization to the hapten diphenylcyclopropenone (DPC).

The CDR3: CATSDFLRGDEQFF. In nucleotides, the CDR3 is TGTGCCACCAGTGATTTTTTAAGGGGGGATGAGCAGTTCTTC. The gene calls are TRBV24-1 and TRBJ2-1, with D tentatively TRBD1 or TRBD2 (6 bases each). Trimming pared 1 base from V and 8 bases from J, leaving 11 bases between. The CDR3 is 14 residues long. Germline V gene data show CDR1 as KGHDR and CDR2 as SFDVKD.